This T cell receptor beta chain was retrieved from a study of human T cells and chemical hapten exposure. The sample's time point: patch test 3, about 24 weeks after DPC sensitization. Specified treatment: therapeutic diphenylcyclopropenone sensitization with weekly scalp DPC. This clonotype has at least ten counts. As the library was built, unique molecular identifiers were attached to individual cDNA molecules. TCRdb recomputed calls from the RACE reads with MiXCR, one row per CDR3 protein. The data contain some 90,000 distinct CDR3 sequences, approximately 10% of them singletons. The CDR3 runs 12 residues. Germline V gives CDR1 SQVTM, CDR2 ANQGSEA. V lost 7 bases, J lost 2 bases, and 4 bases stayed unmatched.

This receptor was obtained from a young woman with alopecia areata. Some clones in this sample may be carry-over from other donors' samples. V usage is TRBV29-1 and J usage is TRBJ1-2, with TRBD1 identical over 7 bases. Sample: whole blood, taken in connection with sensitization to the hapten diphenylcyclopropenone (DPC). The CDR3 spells CSAGQVNYGYTF. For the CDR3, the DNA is TGCAGCGCTGGACAGGTCAACTATGGCTACACCTTC.